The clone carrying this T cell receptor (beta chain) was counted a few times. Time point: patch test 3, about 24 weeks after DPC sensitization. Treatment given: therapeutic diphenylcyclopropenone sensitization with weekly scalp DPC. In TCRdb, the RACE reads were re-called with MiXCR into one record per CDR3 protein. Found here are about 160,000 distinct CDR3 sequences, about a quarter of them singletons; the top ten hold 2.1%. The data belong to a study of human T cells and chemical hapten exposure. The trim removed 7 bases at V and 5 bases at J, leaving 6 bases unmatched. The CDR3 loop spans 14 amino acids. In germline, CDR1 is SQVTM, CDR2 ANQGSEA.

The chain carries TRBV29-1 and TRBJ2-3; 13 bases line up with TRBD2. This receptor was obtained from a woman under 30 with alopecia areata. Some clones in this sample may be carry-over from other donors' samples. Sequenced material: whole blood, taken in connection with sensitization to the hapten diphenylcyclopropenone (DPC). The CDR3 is CSGGLAGAIDTQYF. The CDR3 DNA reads TGCAGCGGCGGACTAGCGGGAGCTATAGATACGCAGTATTTT.